This T cell receptor beta chain was retrieved from a study of vaccination and CD4 T cells after COVID-19. This clonotype turned up a few times. The antigen is undetermined. Treatment of the sample: roughly 10-day PBMC culture with coronavirus spike peptide pools or control peptides (ViraFEST assay). CD4+ T-cell collection from the unexposed donor predated the COVID-19 pandemic (2011-2018). ViraFEST stimulated the growth of antigen-specific T cells using peptide pools and subsequently profiled their TCRs by sequencing. CD4+ T cells from unexposed donors were probed, cells permitting, with SARS-CoV-2 S/N and four cold-coronavirus spikes. V was pared by 0 bases and J by 0 bases, with 6 bases between. There are 14 residues in the CDR3. Germline V CDR1 and CDR2: SGHRS, YFSETQ. Sequencing of cultured CD4+ T cell DNA used the Oncomine TCR Beta short-read assay. TCRdb processed the PCR reads anew with MiXCR; each CDR3 protein has one entry. The repertoire includes 3,000 to 4,500 distinct CDR3 sequences, approximately 20% of them detected once, and 15% sits in the top ten.

The receptor was derived from a human donor in good health. The chain couples TRBV5-1 to TRBJ1-1; D not resolved. The sequencing sample was made of CD4+ T cells from blood, cultured in vitro. The CDR3 spells CASSLDSMNTEAFF. In nucleotides, the CDR3 is TGCGCCAGCAGCTTGGACAGTATGAACACTGAAGCTTTCTTT.